Listed below are T cell receptor beta chains from one sample, sequenced in a study of early T cells in non-severe SARS-CoV-2 infection. One entry per CDR3 protein results from TCRdb running MiXCR on the 5' RACE reads. The sample lists about 64,000 distinct CDR3 sequences; over 10% were seen once. Input material: whole blood. The origin of the receptors is an adult who was a healthcare worker with PCR-confirmed SARS-CoV-2 infection or an uninfected control (not recorded which). Each CDR3 is given without its conserved first and last residue.

len: 13
v_gene: TRBV15
j_gene: TRBJ1-5
CDR3aa: ATSRDGQLNQPQH

len: 14
v_gene: TRBV9
j_gene: TRBJ2-5
CDR3aa: ASSHPPRGPQETQY

len: 10
v_gene: TRBV20-1
j_gene: TRBJ2-1
CDR3aa: SARHGYNEQF

len: 14
v_gene: TRBV5-4
j_gene: TRBJ2-1
CDR3aa: ASSSRVSDSYNEQF

len: 12
v_gene: TRBV7-8
j_gene: TRBJ1-2
CDR3aa: ASSNGDGFYGYT

len: 12
v_gene: TRBV10-3
j_gene: TRBJ1-2
CDR3aa: AISEGGGFVGYT

len: 14
v_gene: TRBV29-1
j_gene: TRBJ2-3
CDR3aa: SVEEGRNSRTDTQY

len: 13
v_gene: TRBV5-1
j_gene: TRBJ1-1
CDR3aa: ASSWTGAVNTEAF

len: 11
v_gene: TRBV2
j_gene: TRBJ1-2
CDR3aa: ASSVQGDYGYT

len: 12
v_gene: TRBV11-1
j_gene: TRBJ1-2
CDR3aa: ASSFGTGNYGYT

len: 12
v_gene: TRBV12-3/TRBV12-4
j_gene: TRBJ2-2
CDR3aa: ASSFGGITGELF

len: 13
v_gene: TRBV7-2
j_gene: TRBJ2-7
CDR3aa: ASSLIYRGAYEQY

len: 14
v_gene: TRBV7-9
j_gene: TRBJ2-7
CDR3aa: ASSLEVLGTGYEQY

len: 13
v_gene: TRBV7-9
j_gene: TRBJ1-1
CDR3aa: ASSFWTGLNTEAF

len: 13
v_gene: TRBV6-5
j_gene: TRBJ1-1
CDR3aa: ASRPLDRINTEAF

len: 10
v_gene: TRBV12-3/TRBV12-4
j_gene: TRBJ1-2
CDR3aa: ASRGQGYGYT

len: 12
v_gene: TRBV30
j_gene: TRBJ1-1
CDR3aa: AWSQGLQNTEAF

len: 14
v_gene: TRBV6-6
j_gene: TRBJ2-3
CDR3aa: ASGEPSGGASDTQY

len: 10
v_gene: TRBV6-2/TRBV6-3
j_gene: TRBJ2-1
CDR3aa: ASSYWIGEQF

len: 13
v_gene: TRBV19
j_gene: TRBJ2-7
CDR3aa: ASRPTGSPSYEQY

len: 14
v_gene: TRBV24-1
j_gene: TRBJ2-7
CDR3aa: ATSDLTTPSNYEQY

len: 9
v_gene: TRBV2
j_gene: TRBJ1-2
CDR3aa: ASKGFYGYT

len: 12
v_gene: TRBV5-1
j_gene: TRBJ2-3
CDR3aa: ASNPGQGRDTQY

len: 14
v_gene: TRBV5-1
j_gene: TRBJ2-5
CDR3aa: ASSPERGFGLETQY

len: 12
v_gene: TRBV18
j_gene: TRBJ1-3
CDR3aa: ASSQGAGRNTIY

len: 12
v_gene: TRBV7-6
j_gene: TRBJ2-7
CDR3aa: ASSFGTSAYEQY

len: 12
v_gene: TRBV6-1
j_gene: TRBJ2-3
CDR3aa: ASNPPGVRDTQY

len: 10
v_gene: TRBV12-3/TRBV12-4
j_gene: TRBJ2-3
CDR3aa: ASSQTGGTQY

len: 13
v_gene: TRBV19
j_gene: TRBJ2-5
CDR3aa: ASSMLGTDQETQY

len: 11
v_gene: TRBV10-2
j_gene: TRBJ2-1
CDR3aa: ASQRLVYNEQF

len: 12
v_gene: TRBV19
j_gene: TRBJ1-2
CDR3aa: ASSIGGTNYGYT

len: 12
v_gene: TRBV3-1
j_gene: TRBJ2-1
CDR3aa: ASSQERSYNEQF

len: 10
v_gene: TRBV2
j_gene: TRBJ2-1
CDR3aa: ASRTDGSEQF

len: 12
v_gene: TRBV5-1
j_gene: TRBJ2-3
CDR3aa: ASSRTSGPDTQY

len: 11
v_gene: TRBV5-1
j_gene: TRBJ2-5
CDR3aa: ATRPGPQETQY

len: 11
v_gene: TRBV15
j_gene: TRBJ1-2
CDR3aa: ATSTGTGYGYT

len: 13
v_gene: TRBV7-9
j_gene: TRBJ2-4
CDR3aa: ASSKAGGTKNIQY

len: 15
v_gene: TRBV7-6
j_gene: TRBJ2-2
CDR3aa: ASSWRTSGGSTGELF

len: 14
v_gene: TRBV4-2
j_gene: TRBJ2-4
CDR3aa: ASSRNILAGQNIQY

len: 11
v_gene: TRBV20-1
j_gene: TRBJ2-1
CDR3aa: SARSGQGNEQF